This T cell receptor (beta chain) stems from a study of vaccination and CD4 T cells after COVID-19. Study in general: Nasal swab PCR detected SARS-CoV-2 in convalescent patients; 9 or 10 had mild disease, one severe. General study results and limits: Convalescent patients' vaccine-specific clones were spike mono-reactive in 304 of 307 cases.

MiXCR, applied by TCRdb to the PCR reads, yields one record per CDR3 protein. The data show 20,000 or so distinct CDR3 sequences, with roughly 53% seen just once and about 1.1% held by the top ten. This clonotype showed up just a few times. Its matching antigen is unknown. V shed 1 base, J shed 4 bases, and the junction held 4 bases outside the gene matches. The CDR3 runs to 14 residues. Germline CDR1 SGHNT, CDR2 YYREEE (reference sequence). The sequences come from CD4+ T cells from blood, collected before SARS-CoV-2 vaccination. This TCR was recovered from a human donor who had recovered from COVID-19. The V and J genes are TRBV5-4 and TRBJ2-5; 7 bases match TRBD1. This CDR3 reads CASSLKGGLETQYF. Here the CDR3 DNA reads TGTGCCAGCAGCTTGAAAGGGGGCCTAGAGACCCAGTACTTC.